Below are 11 T cell receptor beta chains sequenced from a single sample in a study of blood T cell repertoires in COVID-19. Profiling relied on immunoSEQ multiplex PCR, and the TCRdb table lists in-frame clones only, not all of them. The table includes tens of thousands of clones, under 90% detected once. The sequencing sample was made of peripheral blood. The receptors stem from a man in his fifties or sixties with acute or convalescent COVID-19.

This chain's CDR3 is CASSTPPSGVSYTF. As DNA, the CDR3 is TGTGCCAGTAGTACTCCTCCTTCGGGGGTGAGCTACACCTTC. The chain links TRBV19 to TRBJ1-2, with D perhaps TRBD1 (5 bases). The V end lost 4 bases, the J end lost 9 bases, and 18 bases lay between the germline ends. CDR3 length: 14 residues. Germline V CDR1 and CDR2: LNHDA, SQIVND (reference sequence).

This sequence joins TRBV28 and TRBJ1-5; no reliable D call. This CDR3 region has 16 residues. V gave up 5 bases and J gave up 1 base, with 15 bases separating them. Germline CDR1 and CDR2: MDHEN and SYDVKM. For the CDR3, the DNA is TGTGCCAGCAGTATCGAGGGCCCTGTGAGCAATCAGCCCCAGCATTTT. Amino acids: CASSIEGPVSNQPQHF.

The V gene is TRBV4-2, the J gene TRBJ2-7, with D perhaps matching TRBD2 (6 bases). This CDR3 region has 13 residues. CDR1 and CDR2 (germline): LGHNA, YNFKEQ. The V and J ends lost 1 base and 4 bases respectively, with 8 bases between them. Written as DNA, the CDR3 is TGTGCCAGCAGCCAAGTAGGAGGGTACGAGCAGTACTTC. It translates to CASSQVGGYEQYF.

J is TRBJ1-2 and V is TRBV5-5; the match to TRBD1 covers 11 bases. CDR1 is SGHKS and CDR2 is YYEKEE in the germline V gene (reference sequence). Trimming took 2 bases from V and 4 from J; bases not matched to a gene: 7. This CDR3 contains 16 residues. CDR3 sequence (DNA): TGTGCCAGCAGCTTCTCCGGGACAGGGGGGGTCTATGGCTACACCTTC. Its translation is CASSFSGTGGVYGYTF.

The chain has TRBV5-6 and TRBJ2-5; TRBD1 might be the D (5 bases). V gave up 3 bases and J gave up 4 bases, with 13 bases separating them. The V gene's germline CDR1 is SGHDT and CDR2 YYEEEE. The CDR3 extends over 14 amino acids. CDR3 sequence (DNA): TGTGCCAGCAGCTCCGCGCAGGGTGCAGAGACCCAGTACTTC. Its translation is CASSSAQGAETQYF.

The chain uses TRBV2 and TRBJ2-3; tentative D call: TRBD1 (6 bases). CDR1 and CDR2 (germline): SNHLY, FYNNEI. There are 17 residues in the CDR3. V was cut by 6 bases and J by 1 base, with 20 bases left in between. In DNA form, the CDR3 reads TGTGCCAGCAGCCGCGGATCCACAGGGACGGGCACAGATACGCAGTATTTT. Amino acids: CASSRGSTGTGTDTQYF.

The chain is built from TRBV6-5 and TRBJ2-7; a weak D match, TRBD2 (6 bases). Trimming removed 10 bases at V and 2 bases at J, with 18 bases between. The CDR3 is 14 residues long. The germline V gene encodes CDR1 MNHEY and CDR2 SVGAGI. The CDR3 region has the DNA TGTGCCACTGGGGAGGCGGGGAATCCCTACGAGCAGTACTTC. The encoded protein is CATGEAGNPYEQYF.

This clone was seen just once. The rearrangement uses TRBV2 and TRBJ1-2; D might be TRBD1 (5 bases). V was pared by 2 bases and J by 4 bases, with 8 bases between. This CDR3 region has 13 residues. Germline-derived CDR1 and CDR2 are SNHLY and FYNNEI. This CDR3 is CASSEQGSYGYTF. CDR3 DNA sequence: TGTGCCAGCAGTGAACAGGGAAGCTATGGCTACACCTTC. Drawing the rest from reference TRBV2 and TRBJ1-2, the complete variable domain is EPEVTQTPSHQVTQMGQEVILRCVPISNHLYFYWYRQILGQKVEFLVSFYNNEISEKSEIFDDQFSVERPDGSNFTLKIRSTKLEDSAMYFCASSEQGSYGYTFGSGTRLTVV.

This chain links TRBV5-6 with TRBJ1-3; the D gene is possibly TRBD1 (5 bases). Trimming stripped 4 bases from V and 9 bases from J, with 17 bases between. CDR1 is SGHDT and CDR2 is YYEEEE in the germline V gene. CDR3 size: 14 residues. The CDR3, as DNA: TGTGCCAGCAGCCGACGTGTGGGGGAGGTCACCATATATTTT. Protein sequence: CASSRRVGEVTIYF. Full variable domain (rest looked up from reference TRBV5-6 and TRBJ1-3): DAGVTQSPTHLIKTRGQQVTLRCSPKSGHDTVSWYQQALGQGPQFIFQYYEEEERQRGNFPDRFSGHQFPNYSSELNVNALLLGDSALYLCASSRRVGEVTIYFGEGSWLTVV.

The chain joins TRBV7-2 to TRBJ2-2; the match to TRBD1 covers 8 bases. Germline lookup yields CDR1 SGHTA and CDR2 FQGNSA. J gave up 4 bases and V 3 bases, and 7 bases lay outside the gene matches. The CDR3 totals 16 residues. The CDR3 protein is CASSFPTGVVTGELFF. CDR3 coding DNA: TGTGCCAGCAGCTTCCCGACAGGGGTGGTCACCGGGGAGCTGTTTTTT. The whole variable domain, filled in from reference TRBV7-2 and TRBJ2-2, reads GAGVSQSPSNKVTEKGKDVELRCDPISGHTALYWYRQSLGQGLEFLIYFQGNSAPDKSGLPSDRFSAERTGGSVSTLTIQRTQQEDSAVYLCASSFPTGVVTGELFFGEGSRLTVL.

This rearrangement joins TRBV19 to TRBJ2-7, with 8 bases identical to TRBD1. CDR3 length equals 13 residues. The V segment lost 5 bases and the J segment 5 bases; nucleotides outside the gene matches: 5. Germline assignment: CDR1 LNHDA and CDR2 SQIVND (reference sequence). The CDR3 nucleotides read TGTGCCAGTAGTGCCCAGGGGGCTGACGAGCAGTACTTC. Protein product: CASSAQGADEQYF.